The 5 T cell receptor beta chains reported below all come from one sample, sequenced in a study of blood T cell repertoires in COVID-19. TCRdb's table, derived via immunoSEQ multiplex PCR, lists solely in-frame clones and lacks some. The data show about 300,000 clones, nearly 90% seen once. The sequencing sample was made of PBMCs or T cells enriched from blood (not recorded which). Source of these receptors: a woman aged 25 to 45 who had recovered from COVID-19.

The gene calls are TRBV4-1 and TRBJ2-7; tentatively, D is TRBD1 (5 bases). The V end lost 0 bases, the J end lost 0 bases, and 15 bases lay between the germline ends. CDR3 length equals 17 residues. Germline lookup yields CDR1 MGHRA and CDR2 YSYEKL. The chain's CDR3 is CASSQEEWGRDSYEQYF. For the CDR3, the DNA is TGCGCCAGCAGCCAAGAGGAGTGGGGCAGGGACTCCTACGAGCAGTACTTC.

This chain uses TRBV6-5 with TRBJ1-2; 9 bases agree with TRBD1. CDR3 length: 14 amino acids. Germline V CDR1 and CDR2: MNHEY, SVGAGI. Losses at the gene ends were 6 bases for V and 8 bases for J; bases not matched to a gene: 10. CDR3 DNA: TGTGCCAGCAGCAGGACAGGGGATAATATGGGCTACACCTTC. This translates into CASSRTGDNMGYTF.

The rearrangement uses TRBV5-4 and TRBJ2-7, with a weak D call TRBD2 (5 bases). V lost 1 base and J lost 9, with 14 bases in between. CDR3 size: 13 residues. Germline CDR1 is SGHNT and CDR2 is YYREEE (reference sequence). CDR3 amino acids: CASSLSRDGAQYF. Here the CDR3 DNA reads TGTGCCAGCAGCTTGTCCCGGGATGGAGCGCAGTACTTC.

This clone was found once. The rearrangement links TRBV7-9 to TRBJ2-5, with TRBD1 matching 10 bases. CDR3 length equals 14 residues. The germline V gene has CDR1 SEHNR and CDR2 FQNEAQ (reference sequence). Losses at the gene ends were 5 bases for V and 4 bases for J; bases not matched to a gene: 4. The CDR3 region is CASSGRDRGETQYF. In nucleotides, the CDR3 is TGTGCCAGCAGCGGGCGGGACAGGGGAGAGACCCAGTACTTC.

This clone was observed a single time. The chain combines TRBV5-6 with TRBJ1-4, with D maybe TRBD1 (6 bases). Germline CDR1 is SGHDT and CDR2 is YYEEEE. The CDR3 is made up of 14 amino acids. V lost 3 bases and J lost 7, with 13 bases in between. The CDR3 bases are TGTGCCAGCAGCTATCAGGGGTCGAGTGAAAAACTGTTTTTT. Its translation is CASSYQGSSEKLFF.